The clone carrying this T cell receptor beta chain has a single count. Its antigen is unidentified. The PCR employed 60 Vbeta primers together with 13 Jbeta primers. Generated by immunoSEQ multiplex PCR, the TCRdb table keeps only in-frame clones and is missing some. The sample has fewer than 200,000 clones; less than 90% are singletons. Germline V gene data show CDR1 as MNHNY and CDR2 as SVGAGI (reference sequence). This CDR3 spans 14 amino acids. Trimming cost V 6 bases and J 4 bases; bases outside gene matches: 6. The data stem from a study of cytomegalovirus exposure and HLA in healthy donors. Study-wide context: Unique TCR beta sequences numbering approximately 120 million came from approximately 180 million T cells in an earlier analysis. Study-level points and caveats: In a later analysis, the majority of CMV-associated beta chains seemingly showed HLA restriction. Analyses of presence/absence relied on an assumption of roughly uniform sequencing depth across donors. Exclusion as indistinguishable affected some V segments, including TRBV6-2 and TRBV6-3.

Sequenced material: PBMCs. J is TRBJ1-5 and V is TRBV6-6; the match to TRBD1 covers 7 bases. This TCR derives from a girl younger than two in good health and CMV-seronegative. CDR3 sequence: CASRTTGLNQPQHF. The CDR3 region has the DNA TGTGCCAGCAGAACGACAGGGTTGAATCAGCCCCAGCATTTT.